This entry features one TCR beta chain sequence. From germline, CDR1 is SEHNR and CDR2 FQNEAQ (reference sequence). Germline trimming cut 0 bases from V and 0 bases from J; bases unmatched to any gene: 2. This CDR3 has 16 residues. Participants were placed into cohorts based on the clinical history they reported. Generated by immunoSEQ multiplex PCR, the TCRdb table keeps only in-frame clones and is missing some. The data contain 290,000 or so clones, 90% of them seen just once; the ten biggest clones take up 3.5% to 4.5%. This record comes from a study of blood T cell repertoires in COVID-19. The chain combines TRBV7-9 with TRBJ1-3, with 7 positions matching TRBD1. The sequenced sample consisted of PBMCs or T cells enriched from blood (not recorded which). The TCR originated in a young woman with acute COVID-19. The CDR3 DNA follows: TGTGCCAGCAGCTTAGCTACAGGGGACTCTGGAAACACCATATATTTT. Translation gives CASSLATGDSGNTIYF.